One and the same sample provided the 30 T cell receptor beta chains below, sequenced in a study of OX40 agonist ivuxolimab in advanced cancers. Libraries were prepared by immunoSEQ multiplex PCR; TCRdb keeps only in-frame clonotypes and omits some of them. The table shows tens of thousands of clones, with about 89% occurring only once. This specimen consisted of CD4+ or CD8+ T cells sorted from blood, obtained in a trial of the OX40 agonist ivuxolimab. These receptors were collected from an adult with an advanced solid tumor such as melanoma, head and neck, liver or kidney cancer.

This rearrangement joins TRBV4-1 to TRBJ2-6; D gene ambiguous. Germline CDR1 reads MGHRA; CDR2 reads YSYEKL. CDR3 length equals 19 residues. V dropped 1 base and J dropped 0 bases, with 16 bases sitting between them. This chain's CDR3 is CASSQVPHIAFSGANVLTF. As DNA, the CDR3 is TGCGCCAGCAGCCAAGTTCCCCACATAGCCTTCTCTGGGGCCAACGTCCTGACTTTC.

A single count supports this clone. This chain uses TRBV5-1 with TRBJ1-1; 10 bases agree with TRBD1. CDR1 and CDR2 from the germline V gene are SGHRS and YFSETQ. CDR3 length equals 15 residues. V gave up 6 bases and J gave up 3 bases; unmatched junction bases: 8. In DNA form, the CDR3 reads TGCGCCAGCAATGTAGGGACAGGGGCGTACACTGAAGCTTTCTTT. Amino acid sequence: CASNVGTGAYTEAFF.

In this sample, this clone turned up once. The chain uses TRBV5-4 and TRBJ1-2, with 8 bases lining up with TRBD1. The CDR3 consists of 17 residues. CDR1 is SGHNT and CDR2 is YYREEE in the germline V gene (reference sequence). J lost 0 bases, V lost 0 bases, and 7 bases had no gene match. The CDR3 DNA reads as TGTGCCAGCAGCTTGGGGATGGGGACAGGAACTAACTATGGCTACACCTTC. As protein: CASSLGMGTGTNYGYTF.

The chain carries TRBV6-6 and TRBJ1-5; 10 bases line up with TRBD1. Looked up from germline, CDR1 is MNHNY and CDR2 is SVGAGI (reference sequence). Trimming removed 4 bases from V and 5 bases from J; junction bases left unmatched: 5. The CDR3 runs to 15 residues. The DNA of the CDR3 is TGTGCCAGCAGTTTCCGACAGGGGGCTGATCAGCCCCAGCATTTT. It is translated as CASSFRQGADQPQHF.

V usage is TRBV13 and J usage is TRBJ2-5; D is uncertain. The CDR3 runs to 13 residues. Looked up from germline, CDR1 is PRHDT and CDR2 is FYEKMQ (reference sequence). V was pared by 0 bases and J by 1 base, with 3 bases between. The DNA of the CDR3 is TGTGCCAGCAGCTTAGGACCCCAAGAGACCCAGTACTTC. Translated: CASSLGPQETQYF. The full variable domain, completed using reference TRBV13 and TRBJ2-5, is AAGVIQSPRHLIKEKRETATLKCYPIPRHDTVYWYQQGPGQDPQFLISFYEKMQSDKGSIPDRFSAQQFSDYHSELNMSSLELGDSALYFCASSLGPQETQYFGPGTRLLVL.

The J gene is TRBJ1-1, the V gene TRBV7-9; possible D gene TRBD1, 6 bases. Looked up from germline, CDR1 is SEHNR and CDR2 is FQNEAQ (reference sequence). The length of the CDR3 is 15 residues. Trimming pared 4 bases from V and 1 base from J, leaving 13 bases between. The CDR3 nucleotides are TGTGCCAGCAGCTCTACGGGACACGCGAACACTGAAGCTTTCTTT. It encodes CASSSTGHANTEAFF.

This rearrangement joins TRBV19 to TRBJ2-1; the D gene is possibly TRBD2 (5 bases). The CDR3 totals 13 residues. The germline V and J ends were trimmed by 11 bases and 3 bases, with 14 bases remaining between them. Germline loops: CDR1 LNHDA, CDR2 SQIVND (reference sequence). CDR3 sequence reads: CASRGLGYNEQFF. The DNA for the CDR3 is TGTGCCTCTCGGGGTCTAGGCTACAATGAGCAGTTCTTC.

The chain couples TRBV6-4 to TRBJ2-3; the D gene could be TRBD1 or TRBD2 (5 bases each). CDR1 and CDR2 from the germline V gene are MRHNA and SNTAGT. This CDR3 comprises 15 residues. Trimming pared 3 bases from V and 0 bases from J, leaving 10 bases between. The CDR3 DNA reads TGTGCCAGCAGTGATGGGGGTACTAGCACAGATACGCAGTATTTT. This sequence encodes CASSDGGTSTDTQYF.

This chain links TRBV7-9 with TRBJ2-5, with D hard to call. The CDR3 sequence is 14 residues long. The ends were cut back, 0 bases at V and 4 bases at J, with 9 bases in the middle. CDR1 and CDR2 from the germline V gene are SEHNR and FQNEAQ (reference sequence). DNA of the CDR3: TGTGCCAGCAGCTTAGCCGGGTCCCCAGAGACCCAGTACTTC. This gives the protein CASSLAGSPETQYF.

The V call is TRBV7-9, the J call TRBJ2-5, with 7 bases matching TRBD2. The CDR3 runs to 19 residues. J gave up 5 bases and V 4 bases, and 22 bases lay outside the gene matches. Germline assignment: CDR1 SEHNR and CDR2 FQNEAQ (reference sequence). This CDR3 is CASSSARSPPSGSRETQYF. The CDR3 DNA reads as TGTGCCAGCAGCTCCGCCCGCTCCCCCCCTAGCGGATCCAGGGAGACCCAGTACTTC.

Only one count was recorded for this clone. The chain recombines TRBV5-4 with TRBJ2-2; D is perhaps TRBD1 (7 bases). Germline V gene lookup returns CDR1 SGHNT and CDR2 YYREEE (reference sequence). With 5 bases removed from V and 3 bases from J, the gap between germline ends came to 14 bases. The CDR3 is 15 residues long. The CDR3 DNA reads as TGTGCCAGCAGAATAGGAGGGGGCGACACCGGGGAGCTGTTTTTT. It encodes CASRIGGGDTGELFF.

The CDR3 sequence is CASSISYEQYF. The CDR3 bases are TGTGCCAGCAGCATCTCCTACGAGCAGTACTTC. The chain couples TRBV7-2 to TRBJ2-7, with D hard to call. The germline V gene has CDR1 SGHTA and CDR2 FQGNSA. This CDR3 is built from 11 residues. Trimming shortened V by 5 bases and J by 0 bases, and 2 bases separated the two germline ends. The full variable domain, rest sourced from reference TRBV7-2 and TRBJ2-7, is GAGVSQSPSNKVTEKGKDVELRCDPISGHTALYWYRQSLGQGLEFLIYFQGNSAPDKSGLPSDRFSAERTGGSVSTLTIQRTQQEDSAVYLCASSISYEQYFGPGTRLTVT.

The CDR3 coding sequence is TGTGCCAGCACATTAACAGGGTCGTTTACAGATACGCAGTATTTT. Its protein is CASTLTGSFTDTQYF. The gene calls are TRBV6-1 and TRBJ2-3, with a weak D call TRBD1 (6 bases). Trimming removed 7 bases at V and 3 bases at J, with 17 bases between. The germline gives CDR1 MNHNS, CDR2 SASEGT. The CDR3 covers 15 residues.

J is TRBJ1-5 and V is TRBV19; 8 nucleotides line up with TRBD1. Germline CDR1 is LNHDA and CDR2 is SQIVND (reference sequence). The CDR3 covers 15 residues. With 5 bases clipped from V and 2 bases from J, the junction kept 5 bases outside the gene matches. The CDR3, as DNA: TGTGCCAGTAGTGCAGGGGGCGGCGGCAATCAGCCCCAGCATTTT. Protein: CASSAGGGGNQPQHF.

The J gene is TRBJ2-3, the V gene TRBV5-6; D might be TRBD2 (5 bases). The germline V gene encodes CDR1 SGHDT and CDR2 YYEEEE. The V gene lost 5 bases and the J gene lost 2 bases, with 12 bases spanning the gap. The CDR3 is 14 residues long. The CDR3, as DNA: TGTGCCAGCAGGGGTCAGCGGTTCACAGATACGCAGTATTTT. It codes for CASRGQRFTDTQYF. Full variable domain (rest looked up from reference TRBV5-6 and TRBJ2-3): DAGVTQSPTHLIKTRGQQVTLRCSPKSGHDTVSWYQQALGQGPQFIFQYYEEEERQRGNFPDRFSGHQFPNYSSELNVNALLLGDSALYLCASRGQRFTDTQYFGPGTRLTVL.

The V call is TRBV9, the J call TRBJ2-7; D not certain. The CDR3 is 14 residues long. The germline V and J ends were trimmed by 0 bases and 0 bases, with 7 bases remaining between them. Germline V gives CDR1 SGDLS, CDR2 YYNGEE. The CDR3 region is CASSVVPSSYEQYF. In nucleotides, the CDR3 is TGTGCCAGCAGCGTAGTCCCTAGCTCCTACGAGCAGTACTTC.

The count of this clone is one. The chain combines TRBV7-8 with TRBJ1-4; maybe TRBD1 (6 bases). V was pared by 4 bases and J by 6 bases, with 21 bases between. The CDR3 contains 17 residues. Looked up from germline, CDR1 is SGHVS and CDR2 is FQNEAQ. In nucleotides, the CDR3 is TGTGCCAGCAGCTCTCTCACGGATGGGAGGGGGGATGAAAAACTGTTTTTT. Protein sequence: CASSSLTDGRGDEKLFF. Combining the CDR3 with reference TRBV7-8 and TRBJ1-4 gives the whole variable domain GAGVSQSPRYKVAKRGQDVALRCDPISGHVSLFWYQQALGQGPEFLTYFQNEAQLDKSGLPSDRFFAERPEGSVSTLKIQRTQQEDSAVYLCASSSLTDGRGDEKLFFGSGTQLSVL.

This chain's CDR3 is CASSTGTGVTLTF. In DNA, the CDR3 is TGTGCCAGCAGCACCGGGACAGGGGTCACATTGACCTTC. This chain uses TRBV5-4 with TRBJ1-2; TRBD1 aligns across 10 bases. V shed 4 bases and J 14 bases; nucleotides not matched to a gene: 11. This CDR3 has 13 amino acids. CDR1 is SGHNT and CDR2 is YYREEE in the germline V gene (reference sequence).

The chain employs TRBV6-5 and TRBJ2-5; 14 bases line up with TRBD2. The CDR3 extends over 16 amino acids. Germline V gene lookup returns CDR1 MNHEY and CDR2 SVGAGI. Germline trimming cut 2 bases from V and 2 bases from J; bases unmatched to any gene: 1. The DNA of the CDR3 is TGTGCCAGCAGTTACGGGACTAGCGGGAGACAAGAGACCCAGTACTTC. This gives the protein CASSYGTSGRQETQYF.

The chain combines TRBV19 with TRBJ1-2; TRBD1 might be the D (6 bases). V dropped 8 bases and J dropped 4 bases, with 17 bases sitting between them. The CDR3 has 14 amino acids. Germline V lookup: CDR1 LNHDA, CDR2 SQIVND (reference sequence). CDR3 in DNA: TGTGCCAGTGACAACTTGGACAGCCCCTATGGCTACACCTTC. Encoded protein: CASDNLDSPYGYTF.

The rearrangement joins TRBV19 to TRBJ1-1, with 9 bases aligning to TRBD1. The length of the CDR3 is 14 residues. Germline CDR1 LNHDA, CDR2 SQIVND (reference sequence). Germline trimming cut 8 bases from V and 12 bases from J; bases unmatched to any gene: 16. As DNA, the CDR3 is TGTGCCAGTGACCTTGTGGGGGGACAGGGCATCTCTTTCTTT. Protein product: CASDLVGGQGISFF.

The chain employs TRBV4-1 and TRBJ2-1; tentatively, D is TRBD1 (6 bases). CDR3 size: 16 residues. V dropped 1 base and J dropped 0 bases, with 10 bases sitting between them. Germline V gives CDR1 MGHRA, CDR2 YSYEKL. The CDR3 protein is CASSQAPGVSYNEQFF. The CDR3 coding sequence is TGCGCCAGCAGCCAAGCCCCAGGGGTCTCCTACAATGAGCAGTTCTTC.

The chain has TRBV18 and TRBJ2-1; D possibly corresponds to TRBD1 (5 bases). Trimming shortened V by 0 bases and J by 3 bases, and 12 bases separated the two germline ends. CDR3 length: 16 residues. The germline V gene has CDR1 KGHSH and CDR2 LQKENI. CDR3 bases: TGTGCCAGCTCACCACCGGCGCAGGGCAGCTACAATGAGCAGTTCTTC. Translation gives CASSPPAQGSYNEQFF.

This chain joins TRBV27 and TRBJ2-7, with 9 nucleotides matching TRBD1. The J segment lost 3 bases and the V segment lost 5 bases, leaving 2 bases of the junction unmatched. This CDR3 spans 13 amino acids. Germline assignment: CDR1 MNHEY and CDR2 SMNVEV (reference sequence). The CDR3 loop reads CASSQTGGYEQYF. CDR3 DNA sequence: TGTGCCAGCAGTCAGACAGGGGGCTACGAGCAGTACTTC.

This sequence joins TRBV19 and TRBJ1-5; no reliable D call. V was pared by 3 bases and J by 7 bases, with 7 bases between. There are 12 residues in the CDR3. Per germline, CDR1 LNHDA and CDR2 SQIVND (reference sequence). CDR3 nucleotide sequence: TGTGCCAGTAGTATCCCTAACCAGCCCCAGCATTTT. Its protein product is CASSIPNQPQHF.

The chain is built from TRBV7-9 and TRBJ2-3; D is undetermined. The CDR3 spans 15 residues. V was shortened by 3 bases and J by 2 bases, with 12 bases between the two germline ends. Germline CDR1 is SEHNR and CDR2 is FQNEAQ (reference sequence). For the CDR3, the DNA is TGTGCCAGCAGCTTGGACGACACAAACACAGATACGCAGTATTTT. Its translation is CASSLDDTNTDTQYF. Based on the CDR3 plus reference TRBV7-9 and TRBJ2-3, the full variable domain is DTGVSQNPRHKITKRGQNVTFRCDPISEHNRLYWYRQTLGQGPEFLTYFQNEAQLEKSRLLSDRFSAERPKGSFSTLEIQRTEQGDSAMYLCASSLDDTNTDTQYFGPGTRLTVL.

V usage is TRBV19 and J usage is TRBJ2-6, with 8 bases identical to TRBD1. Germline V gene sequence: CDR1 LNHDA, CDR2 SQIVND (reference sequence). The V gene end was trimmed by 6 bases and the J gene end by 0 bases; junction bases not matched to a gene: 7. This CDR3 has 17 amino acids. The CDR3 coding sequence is TGTGCCAGTAGCGTCGGGACAGGCTTCTCTGGGGCCAACGTCCTGACTTTC. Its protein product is CASSVGTGFSGANVLTF.

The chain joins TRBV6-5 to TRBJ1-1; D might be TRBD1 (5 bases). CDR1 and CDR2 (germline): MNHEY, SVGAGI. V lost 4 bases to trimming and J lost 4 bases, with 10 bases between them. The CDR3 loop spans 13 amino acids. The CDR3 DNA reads TGTGCCAGCAGTTCGACAGTCTCCACTGAAGCTTTCTTT. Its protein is CASSSTVSTEAFF.

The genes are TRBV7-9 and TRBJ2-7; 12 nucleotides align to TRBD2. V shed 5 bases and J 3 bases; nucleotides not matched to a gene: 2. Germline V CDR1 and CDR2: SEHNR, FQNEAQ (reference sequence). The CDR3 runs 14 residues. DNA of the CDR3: TGTGCCAGCAGCACTAGCGGGGGGCTCTACGAGCAGTACTTC. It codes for CASSTSGGLYEQYF.

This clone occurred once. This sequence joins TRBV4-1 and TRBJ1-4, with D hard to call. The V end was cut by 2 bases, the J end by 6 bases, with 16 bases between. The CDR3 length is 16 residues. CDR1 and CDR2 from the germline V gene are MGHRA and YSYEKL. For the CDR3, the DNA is TGCGCCAGCAGCCAATCAGTTGGGAGGAACGATGAAAAACTGTTTTTT. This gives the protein CASSQSVGRNDEKLFF.